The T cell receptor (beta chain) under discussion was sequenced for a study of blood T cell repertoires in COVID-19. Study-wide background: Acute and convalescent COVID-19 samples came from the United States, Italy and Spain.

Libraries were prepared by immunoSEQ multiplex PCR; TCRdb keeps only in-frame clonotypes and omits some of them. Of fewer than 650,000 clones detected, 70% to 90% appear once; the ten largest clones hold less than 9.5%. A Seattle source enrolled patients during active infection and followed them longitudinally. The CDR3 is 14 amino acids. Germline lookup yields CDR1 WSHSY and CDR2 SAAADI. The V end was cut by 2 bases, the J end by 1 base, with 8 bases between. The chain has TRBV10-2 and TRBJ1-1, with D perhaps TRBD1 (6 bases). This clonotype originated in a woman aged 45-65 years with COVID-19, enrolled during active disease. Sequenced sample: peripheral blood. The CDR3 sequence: CASSEGQRNTEAFF. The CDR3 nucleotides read TGCGCCAGCAGTGAGGGACAGAGGAACACTGAAGCTTTCTTT.